This TCR beta chain is drawn from a study of PD-L1 blockade in urothelial cancer. Time point reported: peripheral blood 6 weeks after treatment start. Patients each gave 1 to 8 samples, pretreatment and on-treatment. With regard to this clone: The antigen is unknown.

The germline gives CDR1 MDHEN, CDR2 SYDVKM. The CDR3 spans 18 residues. Trimming cost V 2 bases and J 7 bases, with 23 bases left between them. Using immunoSEQ multiplex PCR, the repertoire was profiled, and TCRdb retains in-frame clones only, with some absent. The sample yields around 62,000 clones, about 90% seen once. Study outcomes and limitations: In blood at 3 weeks, tumor-associated clones expanded more among patients with durable benefit.

The TCR sequence derives from a man between 60 and 75 years old with urothelial cancer. The chain carries TRBV28 and TRBJ1-4; D may be TRBD1 (6 bases). This material consisted of PBMCs, taken around atezolizumab (anti-PD-L1) treatment. In DNA form, the CDR3 reads TGTGCCAGCAGTTTACCGCGGGGGGCTTCCACCATAGGTGAAAAACTGTTTTTT. As protein: CASSLPRGASTIGEKLFF.